This TCR beta chain was found in a study of shared clonotypes between healthy human individuals. For the study at large: Sampling drew on donors who were a couple of women and a few men aged 18 to 49.

Sequencing was performed with immunoSEQ multiplex PCR; in TCRdb, only in-frame clones are kept and a portion is missing. The repertoire holds around 2,100,000 clones, with roughly 94% as singletons. Germline V gives CDR1 SGHAT, CDR2 FQNNGV. The CDR3 is made up of 14 amino acids. V lost 1 base and J 4 bases, leaving 11 bases between the germline ends. Terminally differentiated effector memory CD45RA+ cells were excluded by CCR7 positive selection of CD45RO-negative cells. The sequence derives from a man aged 18 to 30 in good health. The sequenced sample was naive CD8+ T cells sorted from blood. This chain connects TRBV11-2 to TRBJ2-7, with D perhaps matching TRBD1 (5 bases). The CDR3 protein is CASSLASGFYEQYF. CDR3 nucleotide sequence: TGTGCCAGCAGCTTAGCCTCAGGGTTTTACGAGCAGTACTTC.